These 15 T cell receptor beta chains originate from one sample sequenced in a study of T cell responses to AZD1222 COVID-19 vaccine (dated by TCRdb to about 2021). In the paper's terms, the time point label means: about 28 days (+/-7) after the second vaccine dose. The library was generated by the immunoSEQ multiplex PCR assay. Entries here come from immuneACCESS through TCRdb and include only in-frame sequences with V and J called. Some clones fail to appear in such tables; in the studies checked, an unresolved V gene covers under half of the shortfall, and the cause of the remainder is unknown. Present in this sample are tens of thousands of clones, over 80% of which were seen just once. The ten largest clones add up to less than 3.5% of the sample. The sequences come from peripheral blood, collected 28 days after the second AZD1222 dose. These receptors were obtained from an adult who received the AZD1222 COVID-19 vaccine.

CDR3 in DNA: TGCGCCAGCAGCTTTAACGCAAACACCGGGGAGCTGTTTTTT. It encodes CASSFNANTGELFF. The V call is TRBV5-1, the J call TRBJ2-2; D unclear. This CDR3 region has 14 residues. V was clipped by 2 bases and J by 2 bases, with 7 bases between them. The germline gives CDR1 SGHRS, CDR2 YFSETQ. Together with reference TRBV5-1 and TRBJ2-2, the CDR3 gives the full variable domain: KAGVTQTPRYLIKTRGQQVTLSCSPISGHRSVSWYQQTPGQGLQFLFEYFSETQRNKGNFPGRFSGRQFSNSRSEMNVSTLELGDSALYLCASSFNANTGELFFGEGSRLTVL.

This clone was observed once. This sequence joins TRBV7-8 and TRBJ1-2; D is ambiguous. Trimming removed 5 bases at V and 2 bases at J, with 12 bases between. The CDR3 sequence is 14 residues long. Germline CDR1 reads SGHVS; CDR2 reads FQNEAQ. Here the CDR3 reads CASSQATGNYGYTF. In nucleotides, the CDR3 is TGTGCCAGCAGCCAGGCCACGGGAAACTATGGCTACACCTTC.

The chain uses TRBV6-5 and TRBJ2-7; 7 bases match TRBD2. This CDR3 contains 12 residues. Germline assignment: CDR1 MNHEY and CDR2 SVGAGI. V shed 8 bases and J 3 bases; nucleotides not matched to a gene: 4. CDR3 in DNA: TGTGCCAGCCGGCGGGGGAACTACGAGCAGTACTTC. It translates to CASRRGNYEQYF.

V is TRBV6-1 and J is TRBJ2-7; D call uncertain. The CDR3 consists of 11 residues. Trimming cost V 3 bases and J 3 bases, with 3 bases left between them. CDR1 is MNHNS, CDR2 SASEGT, per germline. CDR3 sequence: CASSDYYEQYF. CDR3 bases: TGTGCCAGCAGTGATTACTACGAGCAGTACTTC.

In DNA form, the CDR3 reads TGTGCCAGTAGTACCCCCTCAGGGTTGGGCTATGGCTACACCTTC. It codes for CASSTPSGLGYGYTF. The V gene is TRBV19, the J gene TRBJ1-2; D possibly corresponds to TRBD1 (5 bases). Germline V CDR1 and CDR2: LNHDA, SQIVND (reference sequence). The V and J ends lost 4 bases and 4 bases respectively, with 16 bases between them. The CDR3 loop spans 15 amino acids.

The count of this clone is one. The chain employs TRBV9 and TRBJ2-3, with 7 positions matching TRBD1. Germline V gives CDR1 SGDLS, CDR2 YYNGEE. Losses at the gene ends were 1 base for V and 3 bases for J; bases not matched to a gene: 5. The CDR3 loop spans 15 amino acids. The CDR3 region is CASSVRQQGTDTQYF. CDR3 coding DNA: TGTGCCAGCAGCGTACGTCAACAGGGGACAGATACGCAGTATTTT.

This chain joins TRBV10-3 and TRBJ2-2; D gene uncertain. V was shortened by 3 bases and J by 0 bases, with 5 bases between the two germline ends. The germline gives CDR1 ENHRY, CDR2 SYGVKD. The CDR3 sequence is 14 residues long. As DNA, the CDR3 is TGTGCCATCAGTGAACCCCCGAACACCGGGGAGCTGTTTTTT. It is translated as CAISEPPNTGELFF.

This sequence joins TRBV27 and TRBJ2-2, with 9 bases lining up with TRBD2. The J segment lost 7 bases and the V segment lost 3 bases, leaving 12 bases of the junction unmatched. This CDR3 spans 17 amino acids. Germline V CDR1 and CDR2: MNHEY, SMNVEV (reference sequence). For the CDR3, the DNA is TGTGCCAGCAGTTTGGGTCTAGCGGGAAGAACAGGCGGGGAGCTGTTTTTT. Translated, it gives CASSLGLAGRTGGELFF.

The chain has TRBV5-1 and TRBJ2-2, with a weak D call TRBD1 (6 bases). V lost 3 bases and J 6 bases, leaving 12 bases between the germline ends. From germline, CDR1 is SGHRS and CDR2 YFSETQ. The length of the CDR3 is 14 residues. As DNA, the CDR3 is TGCGCCAGCAGCTCCTCAGGGGTCCCCGGGGAGCTGTTTTTT. Translating gives CASSSSGVPGELFF.

The rearrangement uses TRBV5-1 and TRBJ2-7; D is unclear. The CDR3 extends over 16 amino acids. Between the trimmed V and J ends, which lost 0 bases and 6 bases, there was a span of 19 bases. Per germline, CDR1 SGHRS and CDR2 YFSETQ. DNA of the CDR3: TGCGCCAGCAGCTTGGCGATAGGCCGCGACCGCGCCGAGCAGTACTTC. Protein product: CASSLAIGRDRAEQYF.

The chain has TRBV5-1 and TRBJ2-7; tentatively, D is TRBD2 (5 bases). Trimming removed 2 bases from V and 6 bases from J, with 15 bases in between. CDR1 is SGHRS and CDR2 is YFSETQ in the germline V gene. The CDR3 length is 14 residues. DNA for the CDR3: TGCGCCAGCAGCTTACCAGGACCCGGGGTCGAGCAGTACTTC. It yields the protein CASSLPGPGVEQYF.

The chain employs TRBV24-1 and TRBJ1-5, with 11 bases aligning to TRBD1. Trimming at V came to 4 bases and at J to 2 bases, leaving 0 bases not matched to a gene. CDR3 length equals 15 residues. Germline CDR1 is KGHDR and CDR2 is SFDVKD. The CDR3 loop is CATSEGQGGNQPQHF. The DNA of the CDR3 is TGTGCCACCAGTGAGGGACAGGGGGGCAATCAGCCCCAGCATTTT.

V and J are TRBV7-6 and TRBJ2-7; the D gene is possibly TRBD2 (6 bases). Trimming left V 0 bases short and J 0 bases short, with 9 bases between. CDR3 length: 15 residues. Germline V gene lookup returns CDR1 SGHVS and CDR2 FNYEAQ. CDR3 sequence (DNA): TGTGCCAGCAGCTTAGCGGGAGGCCCCTCCTACGAGCAGTACTTC. Translating it yields CASSLAGGPSYEQYF.

The V gene is TRBV19, the J gene TRBJ1-3; TRBD1 is a possible D gene (6 bases). The CDR3 contains 16 residues. From germline, CDR1 is LNHDA and CDR2 SQIVND (reference sequence). The V gene lost 4 bases and the J gene lost 2 bases, with 15 bases spanning the gap. The CDR3: CASSKTRGAAGNTIYF. CDR3 nucleotides: TGTGCCAGTAGTAAGACACGGGGGGCGGCTGGAAACACCATATATTTT.

V and J are TRBV7-8 and TRBJ2-7, with 8 bases fitting TRBD2. Germline CDR1 and CDR2: SGHVS and FQNEAQ. The V and J ends lost 5 bases and 2 bases, in that order; junction bases with no gene match: 23. The length of the CDR3 is 20 residues. The CDR3 nucleotides read TGTGCCAGCAGCCAAGGGGTCAAGGGTGGGACTAGAGCATTAACCTACGAGCAGTACTTC. Translating gives CASSQGVKGGTRALTYEQYF.